Included here is one TCR beta chain sequence, with context. The antigen is undetermined. This record comes from a study of T cell repertoires in ileal Crohn's disease. Turning to the study itself: About half received postoperative treatment, roughly ten with thiopurines and under 20 anti-TNF. Study outcomes and limitations: Compared with non-smokers, active smokers at surgery showed more clonal expansions. Mucosal expansions were suggested to be mainly CD8 T cells.

This CDR3 contains 10 residues. V was pared by 7 bases and J by 7 bases, with 10 bases between. In germline, CDR1 is SQVTM, CDR2 ANQGSEA. Profiled with immunoSEQ multiplex PCR; TCRdb holds only in-frame clones, not every one. The data contain 6,500 to 9,500 clones, 70% to 85% of them singletons. The genes are TRBV29-1 and TRBJ1-1; D uncertain. The sample taken for sequencing was ileal tissue. The origin of this receptor is an adult with Crohn's disease. This CDR3 is CSAGEVEAFF. Written as DNA, the CDR3 is TGCAGCGCCGGGGAGGTTGAAGCTTTCTTT.